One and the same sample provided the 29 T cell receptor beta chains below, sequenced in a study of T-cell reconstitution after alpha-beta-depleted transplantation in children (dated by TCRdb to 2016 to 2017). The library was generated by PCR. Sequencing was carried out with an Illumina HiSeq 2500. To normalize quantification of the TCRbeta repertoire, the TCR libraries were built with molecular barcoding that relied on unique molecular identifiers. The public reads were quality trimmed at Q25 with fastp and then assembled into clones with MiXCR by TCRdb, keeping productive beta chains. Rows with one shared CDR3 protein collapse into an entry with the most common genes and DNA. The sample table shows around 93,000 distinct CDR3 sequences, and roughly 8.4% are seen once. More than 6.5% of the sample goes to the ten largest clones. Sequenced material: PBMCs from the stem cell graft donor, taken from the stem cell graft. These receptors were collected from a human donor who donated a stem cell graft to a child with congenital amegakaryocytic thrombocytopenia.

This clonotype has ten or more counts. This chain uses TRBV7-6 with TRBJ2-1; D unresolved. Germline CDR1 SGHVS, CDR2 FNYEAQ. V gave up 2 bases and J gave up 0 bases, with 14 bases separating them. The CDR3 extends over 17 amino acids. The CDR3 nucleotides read TGTGCCAGCAGCTTAAAATCCCTCCCAAGCTCCTACAATGAGCAGTTCTTC. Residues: CASSLKSLPSSYNEQFF.

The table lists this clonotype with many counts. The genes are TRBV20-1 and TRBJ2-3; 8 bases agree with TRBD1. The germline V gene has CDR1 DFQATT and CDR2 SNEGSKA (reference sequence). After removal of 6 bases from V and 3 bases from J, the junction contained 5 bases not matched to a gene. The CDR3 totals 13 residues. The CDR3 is CSALDRGTDTQYF. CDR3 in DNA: TGCAGTGCCCTTGACAGGGGAACAGATACGCAGTATTTT.

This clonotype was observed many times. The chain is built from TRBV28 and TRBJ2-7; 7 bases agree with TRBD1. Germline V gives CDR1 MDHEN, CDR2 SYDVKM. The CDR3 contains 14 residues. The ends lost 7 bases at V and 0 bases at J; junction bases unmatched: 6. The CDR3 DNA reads TGTGCCAGCATCCAGACAGGGAGCTCCTACGAGCAGTACTTC. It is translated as CASIQTGSSYEQYF. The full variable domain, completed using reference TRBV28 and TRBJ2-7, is DVKVTQSSRYLVKRTGEKVFLECVQDMDHENMFWYRQDPGLGLRLIYFSYDVKMKEKGDIPEGYSVSREKKERFSLILESASTNQTSMYLCASIQTGSSYEQYFGPGTRLTVT.

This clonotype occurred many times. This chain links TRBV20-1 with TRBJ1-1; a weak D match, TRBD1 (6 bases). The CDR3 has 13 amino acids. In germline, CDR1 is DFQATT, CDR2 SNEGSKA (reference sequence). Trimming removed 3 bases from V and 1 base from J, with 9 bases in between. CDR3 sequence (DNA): TGCAGTGCTAGCAGGGGCCGGAACACTGAAGCTTTCTTT. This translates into CSASRGRNTEAFF.

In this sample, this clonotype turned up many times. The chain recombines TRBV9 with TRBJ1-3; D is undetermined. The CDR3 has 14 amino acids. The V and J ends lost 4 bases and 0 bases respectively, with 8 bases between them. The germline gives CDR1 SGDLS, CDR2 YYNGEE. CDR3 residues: CASSPDGSGNTIYF. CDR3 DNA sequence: TGTGCCAGCAGCCCGGACGGCTCTGGAAACACCATATATTTT.

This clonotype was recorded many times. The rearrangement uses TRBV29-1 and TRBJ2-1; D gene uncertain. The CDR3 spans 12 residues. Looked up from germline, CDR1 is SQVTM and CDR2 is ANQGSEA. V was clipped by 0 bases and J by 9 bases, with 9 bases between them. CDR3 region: CSVEDVASEQFF. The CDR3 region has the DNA TGCAGCGTTGAAGATGTAGCTAGTGAGCAGTTCTTC.

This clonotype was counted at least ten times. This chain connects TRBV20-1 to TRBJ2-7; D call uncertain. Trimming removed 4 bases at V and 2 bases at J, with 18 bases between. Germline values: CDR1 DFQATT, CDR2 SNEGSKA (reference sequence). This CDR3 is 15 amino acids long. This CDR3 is CSAKTSGTDTYEQYF. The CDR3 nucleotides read TGCAGTGCTAAGACTTCCGGAACAGACACCTACGAGCAGTACTTC.

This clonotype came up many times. The CDR3 region has the DNA TGTGCCAGCAGTTTGGGCCCAGGAAGAGAGACCCAGTACTTC. Residues: CASSLGPGRETQYF. J is TRBJ2-5 and V is TRBV7-8; D unresolved. V dropped 6 bases and J dropped 4 bases, with 15 bases sitting between them. Germline-derived CDR1 and CDR2 are SGHVS and FQNEAQ. This CDR3 is built from 14 residues.

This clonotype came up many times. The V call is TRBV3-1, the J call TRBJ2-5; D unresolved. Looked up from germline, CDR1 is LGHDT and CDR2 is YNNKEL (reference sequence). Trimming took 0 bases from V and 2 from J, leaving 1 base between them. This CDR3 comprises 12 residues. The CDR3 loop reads CASSQDQETQYF. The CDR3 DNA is TGTGCCAGCAGCCAAGATCAAGAGACCCAGTACTTC.

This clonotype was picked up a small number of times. The CDR3 here is CASSLGTGYTF. The DNA of the CDR3 is TGTGCCAGCAGCTTAGGGACAGGCTACACCTTC. The chain links TRBV13 to TRBJ1-2; D is ambiguous. The length of the CDR3 is 11 residues. V lost 0 bases to trimming and J lost 8 bases, with 4 bases between them. Germline V gene lookup returns CDR1 PRHDT and CDR2 FYEKMQ (reference sequence). The full variable domain, its missing parts supplied by reference TRBV13 and TRBJ1-2, is AAGVIQSPRHLIKEKRETATLKCYPIPRHDTVYWYQQGPGQDPQFLISFYEKMQSDKGSIPDRFSAQQFSDYHSELNMSSLELGDSALYFCASSLGTGYTFGSGTRLTVV.

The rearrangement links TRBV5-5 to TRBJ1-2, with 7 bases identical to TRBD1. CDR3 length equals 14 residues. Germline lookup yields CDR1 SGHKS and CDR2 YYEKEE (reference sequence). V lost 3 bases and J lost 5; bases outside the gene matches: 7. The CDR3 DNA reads TGTGCCAGCAGCTCCCCCGGGACAGAATATGGCTACACCTTC. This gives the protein CASSSPGTEYGYTF.

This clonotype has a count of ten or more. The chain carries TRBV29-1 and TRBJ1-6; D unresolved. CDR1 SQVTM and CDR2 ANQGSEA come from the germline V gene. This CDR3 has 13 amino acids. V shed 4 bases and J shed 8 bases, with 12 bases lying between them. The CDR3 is CSVGNPTDSPLHF. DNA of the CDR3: TGCAGCGTTGGGAACCCCACGGATTCACCCCTCCACTTT.

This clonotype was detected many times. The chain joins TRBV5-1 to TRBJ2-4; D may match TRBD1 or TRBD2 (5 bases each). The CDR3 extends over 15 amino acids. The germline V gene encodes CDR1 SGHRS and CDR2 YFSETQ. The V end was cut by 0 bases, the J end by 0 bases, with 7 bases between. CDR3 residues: CASSLEGTAKNIQYF. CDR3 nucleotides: TGCGCCAGCAGCTTGGAGGGGACAGCCAAAAACATTCAGTACTTC.

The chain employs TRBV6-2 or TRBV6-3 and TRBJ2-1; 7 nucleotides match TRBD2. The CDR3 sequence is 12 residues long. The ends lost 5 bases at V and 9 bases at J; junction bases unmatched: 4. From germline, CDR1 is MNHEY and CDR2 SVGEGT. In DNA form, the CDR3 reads TGTGCCAGCAGTCCCACTAGCGTTGAGCAGTTCTTC. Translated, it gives CASSPTSVEQFF.

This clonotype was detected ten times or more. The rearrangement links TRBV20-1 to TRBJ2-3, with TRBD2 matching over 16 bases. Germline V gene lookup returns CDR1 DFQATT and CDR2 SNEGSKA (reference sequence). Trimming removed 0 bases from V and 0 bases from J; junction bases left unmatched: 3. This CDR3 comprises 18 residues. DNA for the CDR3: TGCAGTGCTAGAGATGGGGGACTAGCGGGGGGGAGCACAGATACGCAGTATTTT. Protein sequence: CSARDGGLAGGSTDTQYF.

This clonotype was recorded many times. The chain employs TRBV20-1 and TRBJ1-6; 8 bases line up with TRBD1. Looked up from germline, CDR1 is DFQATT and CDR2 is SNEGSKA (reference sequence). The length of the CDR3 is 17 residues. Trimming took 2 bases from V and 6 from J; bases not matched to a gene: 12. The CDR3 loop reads CSARKLQGERVNSPLHF. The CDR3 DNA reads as TGCAGTGCTAGAAAACTACAGGGGGAACGCGTTAATTCACCCCTCCACTTT.

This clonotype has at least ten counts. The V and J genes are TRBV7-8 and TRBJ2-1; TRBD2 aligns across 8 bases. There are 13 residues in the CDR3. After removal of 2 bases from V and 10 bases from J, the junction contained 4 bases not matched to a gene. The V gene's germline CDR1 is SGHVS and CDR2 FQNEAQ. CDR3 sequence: CASSLRLAREQFF. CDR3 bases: TGTGCCAGCAGCTTAAGACTAGCGAGGGAGCAGTTCTTC.

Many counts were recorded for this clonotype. The CDR3 DNA reads TGCAGTGCTAGAATCTTCCAGGGGCCTAACACTGAAGCTTTCTTT. Its protein product is CSARIFQGPNTEAFF. The chain uses TRBV20-1 and TRBJ1-1; D possibly corresponds to TRBD1 (6 bases). The CDR3 contains 15 residues. Germline CDR1 DFQATT, CDR2 SNEGSKA (reference sequence). The V end was cut by 2 bases, the J end by 2 bases, with 15 bases between.

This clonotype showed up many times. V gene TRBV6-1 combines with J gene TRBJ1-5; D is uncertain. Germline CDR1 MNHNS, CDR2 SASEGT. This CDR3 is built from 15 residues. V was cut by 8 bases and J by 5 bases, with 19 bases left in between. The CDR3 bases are TGTGCCAGCTCCCGGCAGAACCCCCCAGATCAGCCCCAGCATTTT. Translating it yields CASSRQNPPDQPQHF.

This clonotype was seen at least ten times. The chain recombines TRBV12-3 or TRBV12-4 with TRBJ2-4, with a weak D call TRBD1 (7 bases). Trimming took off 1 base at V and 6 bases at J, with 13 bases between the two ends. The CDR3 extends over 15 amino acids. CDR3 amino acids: CASSLGAGGGNIQYF. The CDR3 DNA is TGTGCCAGCAGTTTAGGGGCAGGGGGAGGAAACATTCAGTACTTC.

The CDR3 DNA follows: TGTGCCAGCAGCTTACGGACTAGCGGGAGCACAGATACGCAGTATTTT. Its translation is CASSLRTSGSTDTQYF. The chain has TRBV11-3 and TRBJ2-3; 11 bases align to TRBD2. The CDR3 runs to 16 residues. Germline CDR1 is SGHNT and CDR2 is YENEEA. V shed 2 bases and J 0 bases; nucleotides not matched to a gene: 1.

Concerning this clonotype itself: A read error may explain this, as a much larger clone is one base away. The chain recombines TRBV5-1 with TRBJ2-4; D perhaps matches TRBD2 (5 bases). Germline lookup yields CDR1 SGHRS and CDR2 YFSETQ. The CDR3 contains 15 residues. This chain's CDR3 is CASSPGLLAKNSQYF. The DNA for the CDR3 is TGCGCCAGCAGCCCCGGGCTCCTAGCCAAAAACAGTCAGTACTTC.

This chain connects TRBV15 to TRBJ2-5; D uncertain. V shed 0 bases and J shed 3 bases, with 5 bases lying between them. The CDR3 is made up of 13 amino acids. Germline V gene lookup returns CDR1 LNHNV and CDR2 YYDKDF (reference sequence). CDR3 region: CATSRDGKETQYF. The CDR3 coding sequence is TGTGCCACCAGCAGAGATGGGAAAGAGACCCAGTACTTC.

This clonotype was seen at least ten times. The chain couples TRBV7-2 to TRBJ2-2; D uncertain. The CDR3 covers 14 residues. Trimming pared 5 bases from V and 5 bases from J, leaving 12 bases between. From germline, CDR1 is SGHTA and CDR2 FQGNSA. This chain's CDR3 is CASSLKIVTGELFF. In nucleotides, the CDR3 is TGTGCCAGCAGCCTTAAAATTGTGACCGGGGAGCTGTTTTTT.

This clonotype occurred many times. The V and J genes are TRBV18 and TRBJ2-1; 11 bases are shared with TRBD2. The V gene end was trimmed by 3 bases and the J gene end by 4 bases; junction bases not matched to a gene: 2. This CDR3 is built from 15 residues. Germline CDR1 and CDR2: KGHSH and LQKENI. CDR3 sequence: CASSPTSGNYNEQFF. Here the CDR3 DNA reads TGTGCCAGCTCACCGACTAGCGGGAATTACAATGAGCAGTTCTTC. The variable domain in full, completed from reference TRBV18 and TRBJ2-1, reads NAGVMQNPRHLVRRRGQEARLRCSPMKGHSHVYWYRQLPEEGLKFMVYLQKENIIDESGMPKERFSAEFPKEGPSILRIQQVVRGDSAAYFCASSPTSGNYNEQFFGPGTRLTVL.

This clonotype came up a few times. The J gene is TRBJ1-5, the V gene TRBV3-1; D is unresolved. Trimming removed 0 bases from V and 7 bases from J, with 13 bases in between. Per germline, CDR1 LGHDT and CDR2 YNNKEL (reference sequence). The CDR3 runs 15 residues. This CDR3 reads CASSQDSRGGQPQHF. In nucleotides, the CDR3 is TGTGCCAGCAGCCAAGACAGCCGGGGAGGCCAGCCCCAGCATTTT.

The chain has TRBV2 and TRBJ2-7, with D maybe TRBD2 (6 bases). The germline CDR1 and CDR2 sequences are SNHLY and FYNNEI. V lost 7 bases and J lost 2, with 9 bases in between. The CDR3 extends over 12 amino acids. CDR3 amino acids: CASTGVAYEQYF. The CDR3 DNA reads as TGTGCCAGCACGGGAGTCGCCTACGAGCAGTACTTC.

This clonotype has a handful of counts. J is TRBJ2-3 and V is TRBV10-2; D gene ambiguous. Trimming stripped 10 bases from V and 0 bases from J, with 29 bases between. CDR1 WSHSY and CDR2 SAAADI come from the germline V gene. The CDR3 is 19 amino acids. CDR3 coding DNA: TGCGCCACCGCCCCCGGTGGGCTATTCAAATCCTCTAGCACAGATACGCAGTATTTT. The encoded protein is CATAPGGLFKSSSTDTQYF.

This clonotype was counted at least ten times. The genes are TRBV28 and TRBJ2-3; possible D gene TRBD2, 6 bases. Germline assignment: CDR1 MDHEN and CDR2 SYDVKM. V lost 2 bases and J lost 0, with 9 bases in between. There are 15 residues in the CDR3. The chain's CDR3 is CASSLRGTSTDTQYF. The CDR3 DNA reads TGTGCCAGCAGTTTACGCGGGACTAGCACAGATACGCAGTATTTT.